This TCR beta chain originates from a study of cytomegalovirus exposure and HLA in healthy donors. The study, taken as a whole, reports: In vitro experiments confirmed that three CMV-associated chains were specific for CMV antigens.

With 60 Vbeta and 13 Jbeta primers, the PCR was carried out. Libraries were prepared by immunoSEQ multiplex PCR; TCRdb keeps only in-frame clonotypes and omits some of them. The sample includes approximately 220,000 clones, 70% to 80% of them seen just once. This clone has only a few counts. Its antigen is currently unknown. The CDR3 totals 16 residues. V was pared by 0 bases and J by 2 bases, with 4 bases of the junction left unmatched. Germline V gene data show CDR1 as PRHDT and CDR2 as FYEKMQ (reference sequence). This receptor was obtained from a girl aged 2-10 years in good health and CMV-seronegative. The rearrangement uses TRBV13 and TRBJ2-7; 10 positions match TRBD1. The sequencing sample was made of PBMCs. The CDR3 sequence: CASSLGGQGRTYEQYF. The CDR3 DNA sequence: TGTGCCAGCAGCTTAGGGGGACAGGGGCGGACCTACGAGCAGTACTTC.